The rows below give T cell receptor beta chains drawn from one sample of a study of immune cell composition in non-small cell lung cancer. Clones were read by immunoSEQ multiplex PCR, and TCRdb kept only the in-frame ones, dropping some. The sample has some 16,000 clones, over 65% seen once. These data also formed part of another study, on CD4 T cells in lung cancer.

The sequenced sample consisted of non-adjacent lung tissue. These receptors came from a human donor with non-small cell lung cancer. Both conserved end residues are part of each CDR3. A D gene is named only where the DNA matches it firmly. Rows give clone size only sometimes, using once, few, many, or a class for an expanded clone.

TRBJ2-7	TRBV11-2	.	.	TGTGCCAGCAGCCGTCAGGGAGGTGAAGAGAGGCAGTACTTC	CASSRQGGEERQYF
TRBJ1-2	TRBV19	.	.	TGTGCCTCAACCCCCGACGAGGGGATGAGAGGCTACACCTTC	CASTPDEGMRGYTF
TRBJ2-7	TRBV7-6	TRBD1	.	TGTGCCAGCACCCCGGGGACAGGGGGTAGGTACGAGCAGTACTTC	CASTPGTGGRYEQYF
TRBJ2-1	TRBV19	.	.	TGTGCCAGTAGTTTCTCCGGGACTGGAGACAATGAGCAGTTCTTC	CASSFSGTGDNEQFF
TRBJ2-2	TRBV4-3	.	once	TGCGCCAGCAGCCACTCACTGGGGGAGCTGTTTTTT	CASSHSLGELFF
TRBJ2-3	TRBV2	.	.	TGTGCCAGCAGTGCCGGGGACACAGATACGCAGTATTTT	CASSAGDTDTQYF
TRBJ1-2	TRBV11-2	.	.	TGTGCCAGCAGCTTAGACCGGACCCGGGGCTACACCTTC	CASSLDRTRGYTF
TRBJ2-5	TRBV2	TRBD1	.	TGTGCCAGCAGTGCCACCGGGACAGTCCAAGAGACCCAGTACTTC	CASSATGTVQETQYF
TRBJ2-5	TRBV7-7	.	few	TGTGCCAGCAGCTTAAATCAGCGAGAGACCCAGTACTTC	CASSLNQRETQYF
TRBJ2-7	TRBV6-5	.	.	TGTGCCAGCAGTTCCGGTTCTCCGCCCGAGCAGTACTTC	CASSSGSPPEQYF
TRBJ2-3	TRBV6-6	TRBD2	once	TGTGCCAGCAGAACGGGGGGACCCACAGATACGCAGTATTTT	CASRTGGPTDTQYF
TRBJ1-1	TRBV7-3	.	.	TGTGCCAGCAGCTCAACCCCCACCTGGGAGGGAGAAGCTTTCTTT	CASSSTPTWEGEAFF
TRBJ1-4	TRBV7-8	.	.	TGTGCCAGCAGTTCTTTTAGGCGGTTCCTCGAGGGAAAACTGTTTTTT	CASSSFRRFLEGKLFF
TRBJ2-3	TRBV7-2	.	once	TGTGCCAGCACCTTTGCCCCCGGGGGCGGCACAGATACGCAGTATTTT	CASTFAPGGGTDTQYF
TRBJ1-2	TRBV10-3	.	.	TGTGCCATCAGTGAACAGTCCTATGGCTACACCTTC	CAISEQSYGYTF
TRBJ2-7	TRBV11-2	TRBD1	.	TGTGCCAGCAGTCAAAATAACAGGGGGAGGTTGTACGAGCAGTACTTC	CASSQNNRGRLYEQYF
TRBJ1-4	TRBV12-5	.	.	TGTGCTAGTGGTTTGGGACAGGATGAAAAACTGTTTTTT	CASGLGQDEKLFF
TRBJ2-4	TRBV28	TRBD1	.	TGTGCCAGCAACCTCTCATCCGGGACAGGGTTAGGGGCCAAAAACATTCAGTACTTC	CASNLSSGTGLGAKNIQYF
TRBJ2-7	TRBV4-2	.	.	TGTGCCAGCAGCCATTCCGGGGCAGGCTTTCGGGAGCAGTACTTC	CASSHSGAGFREQYF
TRBJ1-4	TRBV19	.	few	TGTGCCAGTAGTGTGTGGACGGAGGACGAAAAACTGTTTTTT	CASSVWTEDEKLFF
TRBJ1-6	TRBV6-5	.	few	TGTGCCAGCAGTCGCAGTCTAGACAGGAATTCACCCCTCCACTTT	CASSRSLDRNSPLHF
TRBJ1-1	TRBV6-5	.	once	TGTGCCAGCAGAGGATGGAGCACTGAAGCTTTCTTT	CASRGWSTEAFF
TRBJ2-7	TRBV11-3	TRBD1	.	TGTGCCAGCAGCTTAGGGACAGGAGACCCTTACGAGCAGTACTTC	CASSLGTGDPYEQYF
TRBJ2-1	TRBV5-4	.	.	TGTGCCAGCAGCTCGTTGGGAAATGAGCAGTTCTTC	CASSSLGNEQFF
TRBJ1-2	TRBV28	TRBD1	.	TGTGCCAGCAGTTCCGGGACAGGGGGCTACTATGGCTACACCTTC	CASSSGTGGYYGYTF
TRBJ1-6	TRBV30	.	.	TGTGCCTGGAGTGTAAGCCCAGGGTACAATTCACCCCTCCACTTT	CAWSVSPGYNSPLHF
TRBJ2-5	TRBV4-2	TRBD2	.	TGTGCCAGCAGCCATTATGGACGCAGCGGGGGAGAGACCCAGTACTTC	CASSHYGRSGGETQYF
TRBJ1-6	TRBV11-2	.	.	TGTGCCAGCAGCTTGATCCTGGCGGCAGGGGAGAATTCACCCCTCCACTTT	CASSLILAAGENSPLHF
TRBJ2-7	TRBV5-1	TRBD2	.	TGCGCCAGCAGTGCTACCGGGACTAGTCGATACGAGCAGTACTTC	CASSATGTSRYEQYF
TRBJ1-2	TRBV5-6	.	few	TGTGCCAGCAGCGGAGGAGCTGATGGCTACACCTTC	CASSGGADGYTF
TRBJ2-5	TRBV5-1	TRBD2	.	TGCGCCAGCAGCTTGGTTAGCGGGGGAACCCAAGAGACCCAGTACTTC	CASSLVSGGTQETQYF
TRBJ2-5	TRBV7-2	.	few	TGTGCCAGCAGCTTACTCGGGGGCGGTGGGGAGACCCAGTACTTC	CASSLLGGGGETQYF
TRBJ1-3	TRBV18	.	.	TGTGCCAGCTCCCAGACGGCAGGGTCTGGAAACACCATATATTTT	CASSQTAGSGNTIYF
TRBJ2-6	TRBV4-3	TRBD2	.	TGCGCCAGCAGCCAAGAAGTTGTCCTAGCGGGATTCTCTGGGGCCAACGTCCTGACTTTC	CASSQEVVLAGFSGANVLTF
TRBJ2-7	TRBV27	.	.	TGTGCCAGCAGTTCCGTAGGCCGTTCCTACGAGCAGTACTTC	CASSSVGRSYEQYF
TRBJ1-3	TRBV19	.	.	TGTGCCAGTAGTCCCGCCAGGGAACCTGGAAACACCATATATTTT	CASSPAREPGNTIYF
TRBJ2-7	TRBV11-3	TRBD1	.	TGTGCCAGCAGCTTACATTTAATCCCAGGGACAGGGGACCACGAGCAGTACTTC	CASSLHLIPGTGDHEQYF
TRBJ1-4	TRBV5-5	.	.	TGTGCCAGCAGCTCTGGACTGGCCGAAAAACTGTTTTTT	CASSSGLAEKLFF
TRBJ2-2	TRBV9	TRBD1	.	TGTGCCAGCAGCGTCGGTCAGGGGGACACCGGGGAGCTGTTTTTT	CASSVGQGDTGELFF
TRBJ2-5	TRBV5-1	.	.	TGCGCCAGCAGTCCTGGAGGGGGAGTAGAGACCCAGTACTTC	CASSPGGGVETQYF
TRBJ2-2	TRBV7-9	.	.	TGTGCCAGCAGCTTTATGTCAGGGGTAATAGCCGGGGAGCTGTTTTTT	CASSFMSGVIAGELFF
TRBJ2-7	TRBV4-3	.	once	TGCGCCAGCAGCAGGGCAGCCCAGGCCTACGAGCAGTACTTC	CASSRAAQAYEQYF
TRBJ1-1	TRBV6-6	TRBD1	.	TGTGCCAGCACCCGGACAGGACTAAACACTGAAGCTTTCTTT	CASTRTGLNTEAFF
TRBJ2-5	TRBV5-1	TRBD1	.	TGCGCCAGCAGCTTGGTAGTAACGACAGGGGTACGAGAGACCCAGTACTTC	CASSLVVTTGVRETQYF
TRBJ1-1	TRBV11-2	TRBD1	.	TGTGCCAGCAGCTTAGCGGGGAATAACAGGGGGGCTTTCTTT	CASSLAGNNRGAFF